Below are 17 T cell receptor beta chains sequenced from a single sample in a study of cytomegalovirus exposure and HLA in healthy donors (dated by TCRdb to 2015 to 2018). Preparation of the library involved the immunoSEQ multiplex PCR assay. TCRdb provides this immuneACCESS table in a form limited to in-frame rearrangements. Some clones are lacking; in checked studies, under half of them reflect an unresolved V gene, and why the rest are absent is not known. This sample lists 350,000 or so clones; approximately 90% were detected once. The ten largest clones add up to 0.84% of the sample. The sequenced sample was PBMCs. These receptors were collected from a young woman in good health and CMV-seronegative.

The chain couples TRBV27 to TRBJ2-1; 9 bases are shared with TRBD1. V shed 4 bases and J 15 bases; nucleotides not matched to a gene: 13. CDR3 size: 14 residues. The germline V gene has CDR1 MNHEY and CDR2 SMNVEV (reference sequence). CDR3: CASSSPGTGTPWFF. The CDR3 DNA sequence: TGTGCCAGCAGTTCGCCCGGGACAGGGACCCCCTGGTTCTTC.

V is TRBV28 and J is TRBJ2-1; 7 positions match TRBD1. V lost 6 bases, J lost 2 bases, and 4 bases stayed unmatched. The CDR3 contains 14 residues. Germline values: CDR1 MDHEN, CDR2 SYDVKM. The DNA of the CDR3 is TGTGCCAGCAGCCCCGGGACAGCCTACAATGAGCAGTTCTTC. It specifies CASSPGTAYNEQFF.

This chain connects TRBV7-9 to TRBJ2-7; tentatively, D is TRBD2 (5 bases). Germline lookup yields CDR1 SEHNR and CDR2 FQNEAQ (reference sequence). The CDR3 is 13 amino acids. Trimming took 5 bases from V and 3 from J, leaving 11 bases between them. The CDR3 region has the DNA TGTGCCAGCAGCCGGCTCGGGATCTACGAGCAGTACTTC. Translated, it gives CASSRLGIYEQYF.

This clone was seen a handful of times. The sample holds other DNA sequences that translate to the same CDR3. The chain carries TRBV6-5 and TRBJ2-7; D is perhaps TRBD2 (6 bases). The CDR3 is 11 amino acids. V was cut by 5 bases and J by 6 bases, with 8 bases left in between. Germline CDR1 is MNHEY and CDR2 is SVGAGI. This chain's CDR3 is CASSQGGEQYF. The CDR3 bases are TGTGCCAGCAGTCAGGGAGGCGAGCAGTACTTC.

The chain employs TRBV7-2 and TRBJ2-7; 9 bases fit TRBD2. The CDR3 is made up of 14 amino acids. Germline assignment: CDR1 SGHTA and CDR2 FQGNSA. V gave up 5 bases and J gave up 2 bases; unmatched junction bases: 4. CDR3 in DNA: TGTGCCAGCAGCCCGGGACTAGCTACCTACGAGCAGTACTTC. It translates to CASSPGLATYEQYF.

The chain uses TRBV14 and TRBJ2-7; D is uncertain. CDR1 is SGHDN and CDR2 is FVKESK in the germline V gene. The CDR3 covers 13 residues. V dropped 2 bases and J dropped 0 bases, with 5 bases sitting between them. CDR3 sequence reads: CASSQTNSYEQYF. CDR3 DNA sequence: TGTGCCAGCAGCCAAACAAACTCCTACGAGCAGTACTTC.

V and J are TRBV18 and TRBJ1-2; TRBD1 agrees at 7 bases. CDR3 length equals 17 residues. Germline V gene lookup returns CDR1 KGHSH and CDR2 LQKENI. Unmatched junction bases numbered 15, after V lost 3 bases and J lost 5 bases. DNA for the CDR3: TGTGCCAGCTCACCCCCGAACGAACTTGACAGGGTGTATGGCTACACCTTC. Encoded protein: CASSPPNELDRVYGYTF.

The CDR3 protein is CASSRRETQVYEQYF. The CDR3 DNA sequence: TGTGCCAGCAGCCGCCGGGAGACGCAAGTCTACGAGCAGTACTTC. The chain recombines TRBV7-3 with TRBJ2-7; possible D gene TRBD2, 6 bases. Per the germline V gene, CDR1 is SGHTA and CDR2 is FQGTGA. The CDR3 is 15 amino acids. The V gene lost 5 bases and the J gene lost 3 bases, with 17 bases spanning the gap. Together with reference TRBV7-3 and TRBJ2-7, the CDR3 gives the full variable domain: GAGVSQTPSNKVTEKGKYVELRCDPISGHTALYWYRQSLGQGPEFLIYFQGTGAADDSGLPNDRFFAVRPEGSVSTLKIQRTERGDSAVYLCASSRRETQVYEQYFGPGTRLTVT.

The chain uses TRBV7-6 and TRBJ2-2, with D possibly TRBD1 on 6 matching bases. Germline CDR1 reads SGHVS; CDR2 reads FNYEAQ. The CDR3 is made up of 15 amino acids. V lost 4 bases, J lost 4 bases, and 13 bases lay in between. The CDR3 nucleotides are TGTGCCAGCAGCTCCATAACAGGGCTCACCGGGGAGCTGTTTTTT. Residues: CASSSITGLTGELFF.

The chain couples TRBV27 to TRBJ2-2, with 7 positions matching TRBD2. Germline trimming cut 5 bases from V and 4 bases from J; bases unmatched to any gene: 4. The CDR3 loop spans 14 amino acids. Per germline, CDR1 MNHEY and CDR2 SMNVEV (reference sequence). CDR3 sequence: CASSPLAVTGELFF. The CDR3, as DNA: TGTGCCAGCAGTCCCCTAGCGGTCACCGGGGAGCTGTTTTTT.

This chain links TRBV2 with TRBJ2-4; D unresolved. V gave up 4 bases and J gave up 0 bases, with 10 bases separating them. The germline CDR1 and CDR2 sequences are SNHLY and FYNNEI. The CDR3 runs 15 residues. Here the CDR3 reads CASSVQSLAKNIQYF. The CDR3 region has the DNA TGTGCCAGCAGTGTCCAGTCTCTAGCCAAAAACATTCAGTACTTC.

The rearrangement links TRBV7-8 to TRBJ1-3, with D tentatively TRBD1 (5 bases). Germline V gives CDR1 SGHVS, CDR2 FQNEAQ. With 5 bases removed from V and 0 bases from J, the gap between germline ends came to 8 bases. This CDR3 spans 14 amino acids. This chain's CDR3 is CASSMTASGNTIYF. As DNA, the CDR3 is TGTGCCAGCAGCATGACAGCCTCTGGAAACACCATATATTTT.

The gene calls are TRBV2 and TRBJ2-1; TRBD2 matches at 8 bases. CDR1 and CDR2 from the germline V gene are SNHLY and FYNNEI. The CDR3 spans 16 residues. The ends lost 2 bases at V and 1 base at J; junction bases unmatched: 4. CDR3 sequence (DNA): TGTGCCAGCAGTGAAAGGGGGACTAGGTCCTACAATGAGCAGTTCTTC. Protein product: CASSERGTRSYNEQFF.

CDR3 nucleotide sequence: TGTGCCAGCAGCGTTACAGGGGGCGGAACTGAAGCTTTCTTT. Its protein product is CASSVTGGGTEAFF. The V call is TRBV7-9, the J call TRBJ1-1, with 9 positions matching TRBD1. Germline CDR1 is SEHNR and CDR2 is FQNEAQ (reference sequence). Unmatched junction bases numbered 6, after V lost 5 bases and J lost 5 bases. The CDR3 has 14 residues. Based on the CDR3 plus reference TRBV7-9 and TRBJ1-1, the full variable domain is DTGVSQNPRHKITKRGQNVTFRCDPISEHNRLYWYRQTLGQGPEFLTYFQNEAQLEKSRLLSDRFSAERPKGSFSTLEIQRTEQGDSAMYLCASSVTGGGTEAFFGQGTRLTVV.

This chain joins TRBV6-5 and TRBJ1-2, with 10 bases that match TRBD1. This CDR3 contains 15 residues. The V segment lost 8 bases and the J segment 4 bases; nucleotides outside the gene matches: 10. Germline assignment: CDR1 MNHEY and CDR2 SVGAGI. CDR3 in DNA: TGTGCCAGCGGCCCCGGGACAGGGGTAACCTATGGCTACACCTTC. Translating gives CASGPGTGVTYGYTF.

This chain connects TRBV13 to TRBJ2-5; 7 nucleotides align to TRBD1. This CDR3 has 14 amino acids. The germline gives CDR1 PRHDT, CDR2 FYEKMQ (reference sequence). With V trimmed by 5 bases and J by 0 bases, 3 bases remained unmatched. The DNA of the CDR3 is TGTGCCAGCAGCACCGGACAGGACCAAGAGACCCAGTACTTC. Amino acids: CASSTGQDQETQYF. Using reference TRBV13 and TRBJ2-5 for the parts outside the CDR3, the full variable domain is AAGVIQSPRHLIKEKRETATLKCYPIPRHDTVYWYQQGPGQDPQFLISFYEKMQSDKGSIPDRFSAQQFSDYHSELNMSSLELGDSALYFCASSTGQDQETQYFGPGTRLLVL.

V and J are TRBV2 and TRBJ2-1; D is possibly TRBD2 (6 bases). The V end was cut by 11 bases, the J end by 0 bases, with 14 bases between. Germline CDR1 and CDR2: SNHLY and FYNNEI. The CDR3 sequence is 14 residues long. The CDR3 loop reads CAGVGGSSYNEQFF. In DNA, the CDR3 is TGTGCCGGAGTTGGAGGGTCCTCCTACAATGAGCAGTTCTTC. Supplemented by reference TRBV2 and TRBJ2-1, the full variable domain reads EPEVTQTPSHQVTQMGQEVILRCVPISNHLYFYWYRQILGQKVEFLVSFYNNEISEKSEIFDDQFSVERPDGSNFTLKIRSTKLEDSAMYFCAGVGGSSYNEQFFGPGTRLTVL.